This TCR beta chain was obtained from a study of T cell responses to AZD1222 COVID-19 vaccine. Overall study findings and caveats: AZD1222 recipients seropositive at baseline numbered only five to seven. Donors were mostly white British, more females; clonal diversity possibly underestimated.

Repertoires were generated with immunoSEQ multiplex PCR, while TCRdb's copy carries only in-frame clones and drops some. This repertoire shows about 180,000 clones, about 93% found once; its top ten account for about 1%. Trimming took 4 bases from V and 0 from J, leaving 18 bases between them. CDR1 is MDHEN, CDR2 SYDVKM, per germline. The CDR3 has 17 amino acids. About this clone itself: Its specificity is not known.

Sequenced material: peripheral blood, taken 28 days after the second dose of the MenACWY control vaccine. This TCR came from an adult who received the MenACWY meningococcal vaccine as a control. V usage is TRBV28 and J usage is TRBJ1-2; D is ambiguous. In DNA form, the CDR3 reads TGTGCCAGCAGTTCCCCAATGGTGAAGGTAGCTAACTATGGCTACACCTTC. Translated, it gives CASSSPMVKVANYGYTF.